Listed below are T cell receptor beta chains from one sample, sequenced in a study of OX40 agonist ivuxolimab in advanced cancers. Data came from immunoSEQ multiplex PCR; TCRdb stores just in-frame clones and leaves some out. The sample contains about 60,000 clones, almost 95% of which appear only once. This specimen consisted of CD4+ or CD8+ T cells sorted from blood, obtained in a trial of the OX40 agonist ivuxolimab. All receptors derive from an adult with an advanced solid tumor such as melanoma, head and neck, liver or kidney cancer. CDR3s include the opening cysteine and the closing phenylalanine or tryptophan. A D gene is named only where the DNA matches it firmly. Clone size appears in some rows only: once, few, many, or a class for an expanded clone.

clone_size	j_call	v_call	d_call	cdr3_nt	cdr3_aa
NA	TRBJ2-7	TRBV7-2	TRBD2	TGTGCCAGCAGCTTAGGGGACTACACTTACGAGCAGTACTTC	CASSLGDYTYEQYF
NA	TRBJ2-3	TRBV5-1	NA	TGCGCCAGCAGCGTGGGAGTCACTAGCACAGATACGCAGTATTTT	CASSVGVTSTDTQYF
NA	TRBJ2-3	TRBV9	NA	TGTGCCAGCAGAGGACTGGAGGATACGCAGTATTTT	CASRGLEDTQYF
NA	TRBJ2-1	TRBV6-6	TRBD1	TGTGCCACCGCGACAGGGAACAATGAGCAGTTCTTC	CATATGNNEQFF
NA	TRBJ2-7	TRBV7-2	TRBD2	TGTGCCAGCAGCTTAGCGATTTTAGCGGGGAGCTCCTACGAGCAGTACTTC	CASSLAILAGSSYEQYF
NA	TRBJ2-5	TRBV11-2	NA	TGTGCCAGCAGCTTACCTGACGGTAGGGAGACCCAGTACTTC	CASSLPDGRETQYF
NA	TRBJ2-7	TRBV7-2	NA	TGTGCCAGCAGCTTTGGCAGTACCTACGAGCAGTACTTC	CASSFGSTYEQYF
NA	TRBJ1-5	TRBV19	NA	TGTGCCAGTAGTATAGGAGAACAGCCCCAGCATTTT	CASSIGEQPQHF
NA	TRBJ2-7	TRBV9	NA	TGTGCCAGCAGCGTAGAAGGGGGAACCTACGAGCAGTACTTC	CASSVEGGTYEQYF
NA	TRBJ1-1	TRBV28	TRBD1	TGTGCCAGCAGTCTCCAGGTTAGCTTAAGGGGGCTGAACACTGAAGCTTTCTTT	CASSLQVSLRGLNTEAFF
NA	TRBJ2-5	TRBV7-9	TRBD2	TGTGCCAGCAGCCCAGATGGGCGGGAGTCAGAGACCCAGTACTTC	CASSPDGRESETQYF
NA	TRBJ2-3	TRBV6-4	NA	TGTGCCAGCAAAGGCCTTTTCACAGATACGCAGTATTTT	CASKGLFTDTQYF
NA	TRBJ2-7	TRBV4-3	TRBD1	TGCGCCAGCTCATCTACGACAGGGGGCGAGCAGTACTTC	CASSSTTGGEQYF
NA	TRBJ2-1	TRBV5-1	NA	TGCGCCAGCAGCTTCAATGTAGATGAGCAGTTCTTC	CASSFNVDEQFF
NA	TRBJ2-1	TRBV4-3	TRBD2	TGCGCCAGCAGCCTAGCGGGAGGCTCCTACAATGAGCAGTTCTTC	CASSLAGGSYNEQFF
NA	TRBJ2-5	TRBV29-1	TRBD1	TGCAGCGTTGAAAGATGGTCAGGGGGCATGTCAGAGACCCAGTACTTC	CSVERWSGGMSETQYF
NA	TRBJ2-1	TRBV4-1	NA	TGCGCCAGCAGCCAATCTAGCCGCTCCTACAATGAGCAGTTCTTC	CASSQSSRSYNEQFF
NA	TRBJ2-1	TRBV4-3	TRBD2	TGCGCCAGCAGCCAAGATGCGACTAGCGACAATGAGCAGTTCTTC	CASSQDATSDNEQFF
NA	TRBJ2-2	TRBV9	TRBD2	TGTGCCAGCAGCGTACCCCTAGCGGGAGACACCGGGGAGCTGTTTTTT	CASSVPLAGDTGELFF
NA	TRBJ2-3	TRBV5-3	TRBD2	TGTGCCAGAAGCTTGGTGGCTAGCGGGAGTGGTGATACGCAGTATTTT	CARSLVASGSGDTQYF
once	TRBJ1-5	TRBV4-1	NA	TGCGCCAGCAGCCAAGAAGGGACGGAGGGCTGGCCCCAGCATTTT	CASSQEGTEGWPQHF
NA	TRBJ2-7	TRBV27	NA	TGTGCCAGCAGTTTTGGATCCTACGAGCAGTACTTC	CASSFGSYEQYF
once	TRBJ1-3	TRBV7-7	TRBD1	TGTGCTAGCAGTCCAAGCGTCCGGGACAGGGGAAACACCATATATTTT	CASSPSVRDRGNTIYF
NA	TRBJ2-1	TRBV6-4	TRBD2	TGTGCCAGCAGTCAACTAGCGGGAGCTCTCAATGAGCAGTTCTTC	CASSQLAGALNEQFF
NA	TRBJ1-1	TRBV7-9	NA	TGTGCCAGCAGCTTAGTCCCCACTGAAGCTTTCTTT	CASSLVPTEAFF
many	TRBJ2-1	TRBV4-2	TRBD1	TGTGCCAGCAGCCCTGGGACAGGGGACCTCAATGAGCAGTTCTTC	CASSPGTGDLNEQFF
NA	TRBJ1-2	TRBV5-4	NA	TGTGCCAGCAGCCTCGGAAGTACAACGCGCTATGGCTACACCTTC	CASSLGSTTRYGYTF
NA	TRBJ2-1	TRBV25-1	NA	TGTGCCAGCAGTGAGGCTCTAGCTTCCTACAATGAGCAGTTCTTC	CASSEALASYNEQFF
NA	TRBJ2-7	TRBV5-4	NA	TGTGCCAGCAGCGCCGGGATTTACTACGAGCAGTACTTC	CASSAGIYYEQYF
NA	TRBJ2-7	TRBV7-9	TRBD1	TGTGCCAGCAGTGGACAGGGCTACGAGCAGTACTTC	CASSGQGYEQYF
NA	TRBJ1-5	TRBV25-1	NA	TGTGCCAGCAGTGAGGGCAGGCATAGCAATCAGCCCCAGCATTTT	CASSEGRHSNQPQHF
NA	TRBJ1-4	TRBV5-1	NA	TGCGCCAGCAGCTTGGGTTGGGGAGAAAAACTGTTTTTT	CASSLGWGEKLFF
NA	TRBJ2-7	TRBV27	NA	TGTGCCAGCAGTCTCCATTTTGGGGGCGACTACGAGCAGTACTTC	CASSLHFGGDYEQYF
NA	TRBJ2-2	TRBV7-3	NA	TGTGCCAGCAGCTTCGGACTACCCCCGAACACCGGGGAGCTGTTTTTT	CASSFGLPPNTGELFF
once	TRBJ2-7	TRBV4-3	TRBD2	TGCGCCAGCAGCCAAGATCTAGCGGGAGCCTCCTACGAGCAGTACTTC	CASSQDLAGASYEQYF
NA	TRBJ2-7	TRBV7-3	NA	TGTGCCAGCAGCATGACTCAGGACTACGAGCAGTACTTC	CASSMTQDYEQYF
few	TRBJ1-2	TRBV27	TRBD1	TGTGCCAGCAGTATCGGGACAGGGGGCTATGGCTACACCTTC	CASSIGTGGYGYTF
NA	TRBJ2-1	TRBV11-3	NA	TGTGCCAGCAGCTTAGGGGACGATGAGCAGTTCTTC	CASSLGDDEQFF
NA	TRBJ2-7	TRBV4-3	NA	TGCGCCAGCAGCCAAGTTGGGAAGTACAACTCCTACGAGCAGTACTTC	CASSQVGKYNSYEQYF
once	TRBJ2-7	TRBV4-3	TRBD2	TGCGCCAGCAGCCCGACTAGCGGGAGGCCCTACGAGCAGTACTTC	CASSPTSGRPYEQYF
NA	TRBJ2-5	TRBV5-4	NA	TGTGCCAGCAGCTTGAGACTGAGTCAAGAGACCCAGTACTTC	CASSLRLSQETQYF
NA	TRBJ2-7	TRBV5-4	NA	TGTGCCAGCAGCTTGGCGGCGGGGGCCTCCTACGAGCAGTACTTC	CASSLAAGASYEQYF
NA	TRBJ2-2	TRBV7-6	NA	TGTGTCAGCAGCCCCGTCGGGGGCGCCGGGGAGCTGTTTTTT	CVSSPVGGAGELFF
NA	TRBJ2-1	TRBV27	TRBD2	TGTGCCAGCAGTCTTCTAGCGGAACCCTACAATGAGCAGTTCTTC	CASSLLAEPYNEQFF
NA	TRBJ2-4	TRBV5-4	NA	TGTGCCAGCAGCCTAGGGGGGCTGGAAAACATTCAGTACTTC	CASSLGGLENIQYF
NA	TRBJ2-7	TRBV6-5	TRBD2	TGTGCCATCTCGAAGTCGAGGGGAGGGGCCTACGAGCAGTACTTC	CAISKSRGGAYEQYF
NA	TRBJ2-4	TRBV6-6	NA	TGTGCCAGCCTTCTTACGGTCGCGGCCAAAAACATTCAGTACTTC	CASLLTVAAKNIQYF
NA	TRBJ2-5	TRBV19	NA	TGTGCCAGTAGTATACTGGGGGGAGAGACCCAGTACTTC	CASSILGGETQYF
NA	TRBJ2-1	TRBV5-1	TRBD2	TGCGCCAGCAGCTTCCCCCGAAATAGCGGGAGCTCCTACAATGAGCAGTTCTTC	CASSFPRNSGSSYNEQFF
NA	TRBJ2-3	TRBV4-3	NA	TGCGCCAGCAGCCAAGGGACAGCTTACACAGATACGCAGTATTTT	CASSQGTAYTDTQYF
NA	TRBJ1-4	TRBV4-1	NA	TGCGCCAGCAGCCAACGGCACCTTACACAAAGAGAAAAACTGTTTTTT	CASSQRHLTQREKLFF
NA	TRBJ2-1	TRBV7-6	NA	TGTGCCAGCAGCCCGGGACTCACCTACAATGAGCAGTTCTTC	CASSPGLTYNEQFF
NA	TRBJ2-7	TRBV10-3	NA	TGTGCCATCAGTGAAGGGTGGGGGTCCACCTACGAGCAGTACTTC	CAISEGWGSTYEQYF
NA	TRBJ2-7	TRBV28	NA	NA	CASSSGQGYEQYF
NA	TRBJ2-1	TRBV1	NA	TGCACCAGCAGCCAGACCCCGTTGGGAGGTGCCAATGAGCAGTTCTTC	CTSSQTPLGGANEQFF
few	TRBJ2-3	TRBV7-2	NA	TGTGCCAGCAGTCGATCCCCCGGAAGCGGAGGCACAGATACGCAGTATTTT	CASSRSPGSGGTDTQYF
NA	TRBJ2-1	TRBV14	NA	TGTGCCAGCAGCCAACTAGGTAGGCGCGAGCAGTTCTTC	CASSQLGRREQFF
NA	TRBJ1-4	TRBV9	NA	TGTGCCAGCAGCGCCGACAAGTACACTAATGAAAAACTGTTTTTT	CASSADKYTNEKLFF
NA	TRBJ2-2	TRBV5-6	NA	TGTGCCAGCAGCTTGTTAACAGGGTTCCTATACACCGGGGAGCTGTTTTTT	CASSLLTGFLYTGELFF